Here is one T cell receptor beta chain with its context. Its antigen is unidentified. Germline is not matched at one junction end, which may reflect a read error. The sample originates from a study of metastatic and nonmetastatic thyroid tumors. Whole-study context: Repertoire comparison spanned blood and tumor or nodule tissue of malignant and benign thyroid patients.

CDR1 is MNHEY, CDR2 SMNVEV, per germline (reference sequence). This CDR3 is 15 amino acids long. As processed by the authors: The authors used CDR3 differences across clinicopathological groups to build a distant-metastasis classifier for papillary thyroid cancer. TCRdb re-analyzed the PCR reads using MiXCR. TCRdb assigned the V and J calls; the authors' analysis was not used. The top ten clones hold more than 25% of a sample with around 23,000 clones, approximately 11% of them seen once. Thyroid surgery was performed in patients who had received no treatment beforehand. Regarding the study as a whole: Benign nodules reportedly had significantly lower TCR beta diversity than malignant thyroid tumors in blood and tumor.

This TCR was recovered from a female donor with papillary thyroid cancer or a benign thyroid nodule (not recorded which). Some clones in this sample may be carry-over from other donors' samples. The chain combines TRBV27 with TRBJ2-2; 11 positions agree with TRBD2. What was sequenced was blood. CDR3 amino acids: CASIGLAGGTGEPFF. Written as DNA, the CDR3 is TGTGCCAGCATTGGGCTAGCGGGAGGAACCGGGGAGCCGTTTTTT.